One and the same sample provided the 15 T cell receptor beta chains below, sequenced in a study of T cells in Graves' hyperthyroidism and ophthalmopathy. The investigators amplified TCR beta CDR3 regions from RNA transcripts. HTBI primers were employed in a first-round RT-PCR of the TCR CDR3. TCRdb analysed the multiplex PCR reads with MiXCR anew, one entry per CDR3 protein. The sample holds over 500,000 distinct CDR3 sequences, 14% seen once. The sample was blood. These receptors were obtained from a woman aged 40 to 50 with Graves' hyperthyroidism.

There are many counts of this clonotype. This chain uses TRBV6-1 with TRBJ2-7; D remains unclear. Germline CDR1 reads MNHNS; CDR2 reads SASEGT. Deletions cut 10 bases from V and 2 bases from J, with 12 bases between. The length of the CDR3 is 12 residues. The chain's CDR3 is CATRAGTYEQYF. In DNA form, the CDR3 reads TGTGCCACCCGGGCAGGCACCTACGAGCAGTACTTC.

This clonotype was counted between two and nine times. V usage is TRBV20-1 and J usage is TRBJ2-2; D is unclear. From germline, CDR1 is DFQATT and CDR2 SNEGSKA (reference sequence). The length of the CDR3 is 13 residues. Between the trimmed V and J ends, which lost 1 base and 3 bases, there was a span of 6 bases. The CDR3 coding sequence is TGCAGTGCTAGAGGGAGCCACACCGGGGAGCTGTTTTTT. This translates into CSARGSHTGELFF.

There are many counts of this clonotype. The rearrangement uses TRBV11-2 and TRBJ2-2; 8 bases line up with TRBD2. With V trimmed by 5 bases and J by 1 base, 12 bases remained unmatched. The CDR3 runs to 18 residues. The germline V gene encodes CDR1 SGHAT and CDR2 FQNNGV. The CDR3 is CASSQMRPGLGNTGELFF. In nucleotides, the CDR3 is TGTGCCAGCAGCCAAATGCGACCGGGACTAGGGAACACCGGGGAGCTGTTTTTT.

This chain joins TRBV20-1 and TRBJ2-4; D not resolved. The CDR3 is 15 amino acids. CDR1 is DFQATT, CDR2 SNEGSKA, per germline (reference sequence). Between the trimmed V and J ends, which lost 3 bases and 0 bases, there was a span of 12 bases. Here the CDR3 reads CSASRAELAKNIQYF. In DNA form, the CDR3 reads TGCAGTGCTAGTAGGGCAGAACTAGCCAAAAACATTCAGTACTTC.

In this sample, this clonotype turned up many times. The chain joins TRBV27 to TRBJ2-7; D is possibly TRBD1 or TRBD2 (5 bases each). Trimming removed 6 bases at V and 3 bases at J, with 27 bases between. CDR3 length: 18 amino acids. Looked up from germline, CDR1 is MNHEY and CDR2 is SMNVEV (reference sequence). CDR3 DNA: TGTGCCAGCAGACCGACGCGCCTCCCGGGACCGCAAAACTACGAGCAGTACTTC. Its protein product is CASRPTRLPGPQNYEQYF.

This chain links TRBV20-1 with TRBJ2-3, with 9 bases fitting TRBD2. The CDR3 spans 13 residues. With 5 bases clipped from V and 4 bases from J, the junction kept 4 bases outside the gene matches. Germline lookup yields CDR1 DFQATT and CDR2 SNEGSKA (reference sequence). CDR3 residues: CSARSGSADTQYF. In DNA form, the CDR3 reads TGCAGTGCTCGTAGCGGGAGCGCAGATACGCAGTATTTT.

This clonotype was seen ten or more times. The genes are TRBV29-1 and TRBJ2-4, with D possibly matching TRBD1 (5 bases). Deletions cut 0 bases from V and 3 bases from J, with 15 bases between. This CDR3 is 16 amino acids long. CDR1 and CDR2 (germline): SQVTM, ANQGSEA. Here the CDR3 reads CSVEDLQGTGKNIQYF. CDR3 bases: TGCAGCGTTGAAGACCTCCAGGGTACTGGCAAAAACATTCAGTACTTC.

The chain recombines TRBV14 with TRBJ1-5; 7 bases line up with TRBD1. V trimming: 4 bases; J trimming: 4 bases; junction bases outside the gene matches: 7. Looked up from germline, CDR1 is SGHDN and CDR2 is FVKESK. The CDR3 length is 15 residues. The CDR3 here is CASSRGQDWNQPQHF. The CDR3 DNA follows: TGTGCCAGCAGCCGTGGACAGGATTGGAATCAGCCCCAGCATTTT.

This clonotype was detected ten times or more. This sequence joins TRBV9 and TRBJ2-7, with 10 bases lining up with TRBD1. CDR1 SGDLS and CDR2 YYNGEE come from the germline V gene. Trimming removed 2 bases from V and 2 bases from J; junction bases left unmatched: 4. The CDR3 has 15 residues. This CDR3 reads CASSVGQGTPYEQYF. Written as DNA, the CDR3 is TGTGCCAGCAGCGTGGGACAGGGGACGCCCTACGAGCAGTACTTC.

This clonotype was found many times. The chain couples TRBV2 to TRBJ2-5, with D tentatively TRBD2 (5 bases). Trimming took off 3 bases at V and 2 bases at J, with 10 bases between the two ends. The CDR3 extends over 14 amino acids. Germline values: CDR1 SNHLY, CDR2 FYNNEI. For the CDR3, the DNA is TGTGCCAGCAGTGAGAATAGCGTGCAAGAGACCCAGTACTTC. The encoded protein is CASSENSVQETQYF.

This clonotype was counted a few times. The chain employs TRBV30 and TRBJ2-2, with D unclear. Trimming stripped 0 bases from V and 6 bases from J, with 8 bases between. The germline V gene encodes CDR1 GTSNPN and CDR2 SVGIG (reference sequence). This CDR3 has 13 residues. This CDR3 reads CAWSVGLAGELFF. CDR3 sequence (DNA): TGTGCCTGGAGTGTGGGCTTGGCCGGGGAGCTGTTTTTT.

This clonotype showed up many times. The gene calls are TRBV20-1 and TRBJ2-2; 7 positions agree with TRBD1. The ends lost 5 bases at V and 4 bases at J; junction bases unmatched: 10. The CDR3 is made up of 15 amino acids. CDR1 DFQATT and CDR2 SNEGSKA come from the germline V gene (reference sequence). The CDR3 loop is CSAPLRQGGTGELFF. Written as DNA, the CDR3 is TGCAGTGCTCCTTTAAGACAGGGCGGCACCGGGGAGCTGTTTTTT.

The chain uses TRBV12-3 or TRBV12-4 and TRBJ2-3; 15 bases fit TRBD2. J lost 0 bases, V lost 5 bases, and 3 bases had no gene match. The CDR3 is made up of 17 amino acids. Written as DNA, the CDR3 is TGTGCCAGCAGTGACGGGACTAGCGGGGGGAGCACAGATACGCAGTATTTT. Translation: CASSDGTSGGSTDTQYF.

This clonotype was observed at least ten times. The rearrangement uses TRBV3-1 and TRBJ1-1; D perhaps matches TRBD1 (5 bases). CDR3 size: 13 residues. CDR1 and CDR2 from the germline V gene are LGHDT and YNNKEL (reference sequence). V lost 0 bases, J lost 3 bases, and 5 bases lay in between. CDR3 in amino acids: CASSQEGDTEAFF. Written as DNA, the CDR3 is TGTGCCAGCAGCCAAGAAGGGGACACTGAAGCTTTCTTT.

This clonotype was observed at least ten times. This rearrangement joins TRBV19 to TRBJ1-5; D is undetermined. CDR1 LNHDA and CDR2 SQIVND come from the germline V gene (reference sequence). The CDR3 spans 13 residues. The V and J ends lost 7 bases and 4 bases respectively, with 11 bases between them. In nucleotides, the CDR3 is TGTGCCAGTACCATCAAGGGAAATCAGCCCCAGCATTTT. It specifies CASTIKGNQPQHF.